The following is a T cell receptor beta chain sequence with its context. Its antigen is not identified. Sequencing was performed with immunoSEQ multiplex PCR; in TCRdb, only in-frame clones are kept and a portion is missing. In the table there are around 150,000 clones, roughly 93% of which are singletons. The data were taken from a study of T cell responses to AZD1222 COVID-19 vaccine. General observations from the study: Females made up more of the donors, who were largely white British, and clonal diversity may have come out too low.

Here the sequenced sample was peripheral blood, taken 28 days after the second AZD1222 dose. The source of this sequence is an adult who received the AZD1222 COVID-19 vaccine.

Here the CDR3 reads CASSLSESSYNEQFF. The CDR3, as DNA: TGTGCCAGCAGCCTTAGCGAGAGCTCCTACAATGAGCAGTTCTTC. This chain connects TRBV27 to TRBJ2-1; D may be TRBD2 (5 bases). V was shortened by 6 bases and J by 0 bases, with 12 bases between the two germline ends. The CDR3 contains 15 residues. Germline V gene sequence: CDR1 MNHEY, CDR2 SMNVEV (reference sequence).